This entry lists 14 T cell receptor beta chains sequenced from one sample in a study of CD8 T cells in ankylosing spondylitis. TCRdb passed the 5' RACE reads through MiXCR, listing each CDR3 protein once. In the table there are about 140,000 distinct CDR3 sequences, 7% to 8% of which are singletons. Sequencing was carried out using blood, either unsorted or a sorted T cell fraction (not recorded which). Every receptor here comes from a female donor with ankylosing spondylitis or in good health (not recorded which).

There are many counts of this clonotype. The chain carries TRBV5-1 and TRBJ1-2; TRBD1 might be the D (5 bases). The CDR3 has 14 amino acids. Trimming removed 4 bases from V and 6 bases from J, with 16 bases in between. Germline lookup yields CDR1 SGHRS and CDR2 YFSETQ. The CDR3 DNA sequence: TGCGCCAGCAGCAGTAGGGGAGAGACGGATGGCTACACCTTC. It yields the protein CASSSRGETDGYTF.

This clonotype was counted at least ten times. The chain combines TRBV20-1 with TRBJ1-1, with D perhaps matching TRBD1 (6 bases). The CDR3 is 14 residues long. The ends were cut back, 5 bases at V and 0 bases at J, with 13 bases in the middle. Germline CDR1 and CDR2: DFQATT and SNEGSKA (reference sequence). The CDR3: CSASLGGLNTEAFF. The CDR3 coding sequence is TGCAGTGCTTCCCTCGGGGGCCTGAACACTGAAGCTTTCTTT.

This clonotype was recorded at least ten times. V and J are TRBV5-1 and TRBJ2-1; 8 nucleotides align to TRBD1. The V and J ends lost 0 bases and 3 bases, in that order; junction bases with no gene match: 5. This CDR3 region has 16 residues. Germline V gene lookup returns CDR1 SGHRS and CDR2 YFSETQ. CDR3 bases: TGCGCCAGCAGCTTGGCCTGGGACAGGTTCTACAATGAGCAGTTCTTC. As protein: CASSLAWDRFYNEQFF.

In its sample, this clonotype was seen many times. The chain combines TRBV15 with TRBJ2-3, with D tentatively TRBD1 (6 bases). CDR3 length: 13 amino acids. Trimming left V 5 bases short and J 4 bases short, with 10 bases between. Germline V lookup: CDR1 LNHNV, CDR2 YYDKDF (reference sequence). The chain's CDR3 is CATSQGWSDTQYF. Here the CDR3 DNA reads TGTGCCACCAGCCAGGGGTGGTCAGATACGCAGTATTTT.

This clonotype was detected many times. The chain recombines TRBV12-3 or TRBV12-4 with TRBJ1-6, with D possibly matching TRBD1 (6 bases). The CDR3 consists of 13 residues. V lost 8 bases to trimming and J lost 3 bases, with 8 bases between them. The CDR3 reads CASRTDYNSPLHF. The CDR3 coding sequence is TGTGCCAGCCGGACAGACTATAATTCACCCCTCCACTTT.

At least ten counts were recorded for this clonotype. The V gene is TRBV18, the J gene TRBJ1-5, with no clear D. The CDR3 totals 16 residues. The V end was cut by 6 bases, the J end by 1 base, with 16 bases between. The germline V gene encodes CDR1 KGHSH and CDR2 LQKENI. The CDR3 nucleotides read TGTGCCAGCTCTCCCACCGAGGCGGTGAGCAATCAGCCCCAGCATTTT. Translating gives CASSPTEAVSNQPQHF.

This clonotype was recorded a few times. V and J are TRBV28 and TRBJ2-2; D assignment may be TRBD1 or TRBD2 (5 bases each). CDR3 size: 14 residues. Germline assignment: CDR1 MDHEN and CDR2 SYDVKM. Trimming removed 10 bases at V and 6 bases at J, with 18 bases between. This chain's CDR3 is CAMGSGLPSGELFF. The CDR3 nucleotides read TGTGCCATGGGCTCGGGGCTCCCCTCCGGGGAGCTGTTTTTT.

In its sample, this clonotype was seen many times. The V gene is TRBV6-1, the J gene TRBJ1-6; the D gene is possibly TRBD1 (6 bases). Trimming cost V 3 bases and J 8 bases, with 11 bases left between them. This CDR3 is built from 14 residues. Germline lookup yields CDR1 MNHNS and CDR2 SASEGT. CDR3 region: CASSDLGGDSPLHF. The CDR3 coding sequence is TGTGCCAGCAGTGACCTAGGGGGTGATTCACCCCTCCACTTT.

This clonotype was detected many times. V usage is TRBV12-3 or TRBV12-4 and J usage is TRBJ2-3; tentatively, D is TRBD1 (5 bases). This CDR3 comprises 15 residues. The V and J ends lost 2 bases and 0 bases respectively, with 9 bases between them. The CDR3 sequence is CASSLSTGSTDTQYF. As DNA, the CDR3 is TGTGCCAGCAGTTTATCAACAGGTAGCACAGATACGCAGTATTTT.

This clonotype was counted ten times or more. The chain links TRBV10-3 to TRBJ2-6, with 7 bases lining up with TRBD1. The CDR3 contains 17 residues. Germline loops: CDR1 ENHRY, CDR2 SYGVKD. V gave up 7 bases and J gave up 3 bases; unmatched junction bases: 12. Written as DNA, the CDR3 is TGTGCCATCAAGCAAACACACACAGGGGTTGGGGCCAACGTCCTGACTTTC. Translation: CAIKQTHTGVGANVLTF.

The genes are TRBV3-1 and TRBJ2-5, with 8 positions matching TRBD2. The germline V gene has CDR1 LGHDT and CDR2 YNNKEL (reference sequence). The CDR3 contains 15 residues. Unmatched junction bases numbered 9, after V lost 5 bases and J lost 4 bases. CDR3 in amino acids: CASSGPGGLGETQYF. The CDR3 bases are TGTGCCAGCAGCGGACCGGGGGGGCTTGGAGAGACCCAGTACTTC.

The chain couples TRBV7-8 to TRBJ2-2, with 11 bases lining up with TRBD2. The CDR3 is 18 amino acids. Germline V gives CDR1 SGHVS, CDR2 FQNEAQ. J gave up 2 bases and V 3 bases, and 8 bases lay outside the gene matches. The CDR3 sequence: CASSFRLAGGFNTGELFF. The CDR3 DNA follows: TGTGCCAGCAGCTTTAGGCTAGCGGGGGGCTTCAACACCGGGGAGCTGTTTTTT.

This clonotype was seen ten or more times. The gene calls are TRBV20-1 and TRBJ1-2; 9 bases agree with TRBD1. Looked up from germline, CDR1 is DFQATT and CDR2 is SNEGSKA (reference sequence). The CDR3 totals 11 residues. The CDR3 nucleotides are TGCAGCCCCGGGGGGACAGGGACCTACACCTTC. As protein: CSPGGTGTYTF.

This clonotype was seen at least ten times. This sequence joins TRBV5-1 and TRBJ1-1, with 7 bases lining up with TRBD1. V lost 3 bases to trimming and J lost 2 bases; unmatched junction nucleotides: 10. The length of the CDR3 is 16 residues. From germline, CDR1 is SGHRS and CDR2 YFSETQ. For the CDR3, the DNA is TGCGCCAGCAGCTGGGGGGGGACAGCTACAAACACTGAAGCTTTCTTT. This codes for CASSWGGTATNTEAFF.